This T cell receptor (beta chain) was identified in a study of monozygotic twins with inflammatory bowel disease. TCRdb re-called the 5' RACE reads and gives one entry per CDR3 protein, without DNA. Its table lists around 150,000 distinct CDR3 sequences. The CDR3 runs to 14 residues. Germline CDR1 is SEHNR and CDR2 is FQNEAQ (reference sequence). The TCR originated in a human donor with ulcerative colitis or Crohn's disease, or a healthy co-twin of an affected twin (not recorded which). The rearrangement joins TRBV7-9 to TRBJ2-7; TCRdb reports TRBD1, a call that lacks DNA to check it against. Material for sequencing was blood. The CDR3 here is CASSFRDSRGEQYF.